This entry is about one T cell receptor (beta chain). Its matching antigen is unknown. Unique molecular identifiers were incorporated during preparation of the TCRbeta library. TCRdb recomputed calls from the PCR reads with MiXCR, one row per CDR3 protein. The repertoire holds about 200,000 distinct CDR3 sequences, with roughly 15% as singletons. These data originate in a study of T-cell reconstitution after alpha-beta-depleted transplantation in children. Findings and caveats of the study: Several hundred graft clones that had expanded were reportedly the source of alpha-beta T cells about two months after transplant. Elevated TCRbeta diversity at day 60 was traced, in some patients, to surviving recipient T cells and thymic progenitors.

V dropped 5 bases and J dropped 5; count of bases not matched to a gene: 12. The CDR3 consists of 17 residues. CDR1 is SGHVS, CDR2 FQNEAQ, per germline. V usage is TRBV7-8 and J usage is TRBJ2-5; 12 bases align to TRBD1. Sequenced material: PBMCs, mostly from graft donor cells, taken 360 days after TCRalphabeta/CD19-depleted stem cell transplant. The TCR was taken from a male patient under 10 years old who had a stem cell transplant for acute lymphoblastic leukemia, so the T cells may come from the graft donor. CDR3 sequence reads: CASSPRRDRGLGETQYF. The CDR3 nucleotides read TGTGCCAGCAGCCCCCGGCGGGACAGGGGGCTTGGGGAGACCCAGTACTTC.